Listed here are 21 T cell receptor beta chains from one sample, sequenced in a study of graft-versus-host responses after intestinal transplantation (dated by TCRdb to the early 2020s). The time point label on this specimen signifies: cells obtained before transplantation from donor or recipient. The protocol used for the library was the immunoSEQ multiplex PCR assay. TCRdb took over this immuneACCESS table, retaining in-frame rearrangements with V and J assigned. Such tables are incomplete; in checked studies, under half of the missing clones stem from an unresolved V gene, and the remainder is unexplained. The sample table holds roughly 89,000 clones, of which 92% were seen once. Of the sample, around 0.17% falls within the top ten clones. Which antigens these TCRs recognize remains unknown. The source material was unstimulated CD4+ T cells sorted from spleen or lymph node cells, sampled before intestinal transplant. All receptors derive from a human donor who received an intestinal transplant.

V usage is TRBV7-9 and J usage is TRBJ1-2; possibly TRBD1 for D (6 bases). This CDR3 has 13 amino acids. CDR1 is SEHNR, CDR2 FQNEAQ, per germline (reference sequence). Trimming took off 5 bases at V and 4 bases at J, with 11 bases between the two ends. CDR3 in DNA: TGTGCCAGCAGCCCTACAGGGACCTATGGCTACACCTTC. Translation gives CASSPTGTYGYTF.

The rearrangement links TRBV5-1 to TRBJ2-1, with TRBD2 matching over 14 bases. CDR1 and CDR2 from the germline V gene are SGHRS and YFSETQ. The J segment lost 4 bases and the V segment lost 4 bases, leaving 4 bases of the junction unmatched. The CDR3 runs to 16 residues. Here the CDR3 DNA reads TGCGCCAGCAGCGGGGGGACTAGCGGGGGATACAATGAGCAGTTCTTC. Amino acid sequence: CASSGGTSGGYNEQFF.

This sequence joins TRBV10-3 and TRBJ2-1, with TRBD2 as a possible D gene (6 bases). Trimming left V 4 bases short and J 6 bases short, with 16 bases between. Per germline, CDR1 ENHRY and CDR2 SYGVKD. CDR3 size: 15 residues. CDR3: CAISGGREVGNEQFF. The CDR3 nucleotides read TGTGCCATCAGTGGAGGGCGGGAAGTCGGCAATGAGCAGTTCTTC.

The V gene is TRBV5-1, the J gene TRBJ1-2, with TRBD1 matching over 7 bases. Losses at the gene ends were 4 bases for V and 6 bases for J; bases not matched to a gene: 18. The CDR3 consists of 17 residues. The germline CDR1 and CDR2 sequences are SGHRS and YFSETQ. This chain's CDR3 is CASSPFLVRDRRDGYTF. CDR3 nucleotide sequence: TGCGCCAGCAGCCCGTTCCTCGTTAGGGACAGAAGAGATGGCTACACCTTC.

The rearrangement links TRBV6-5 to TRBJ1-2; possible D gene TRBD1, 5 bases. Germline V gene sequence: CDR1 MNHEY, CDR2 SVGAGI. This CDR3 region has 13 residues. V was trimmed by 0 bases and J by 8 bases, leaving 10 bases between them. This CDR3 is CASSYSGRAGYTF. The DNA for the CDR3 is TGTGCCAGCAGTTACTCGGGCAGGGCAGGCTACACCTTC.

The chain uses TRBV21-1 and TRBJ2-7; the table's D gene call, TRBD2, was not cross checked with the DNA. TRBV21-1 is a documented pseudogene. The CDR3 sequence is 15 residues long. In DNA form, the CDR3 reads TGTGCCAGCAGCAAAGCACTAGCGAGCTCCTACGAGCAGTACTTC. The encoded protein is CASSKALASSYEQYF.

The V call is TRBV6-1, the J call TRBJ1-2, with D possibly TRBD1 on 6 matching bases. With 4 bases removed from V and 2 bases from J, the gap between germline ends came to 11 bases. Germline lookup yields CDR1 MNHNS and CDR2 SASEGT. This CDR3 has 14 residues. CDR3 amino acids: CASSADSANYGYTF. CDR3 bases: TGTGCCAGCAGTGCGGACAGCGCGAACTATGGCTACACCTTC.

J is TRBJ2-5 and V is TRBV5-6; the match to TRBD2 covers 7 bases. Trimming cost V 3 bases and J 5 bases; bases outside gene matches: 7. CDR3 length equals 14 residues. Germline V gene sequence: CDR1 SGHDT, CDR2 YYEEEE. CDR3 loop: CASSSSGGGETQYF. CDR3 coding DNA: TGTGCCAGCAGCTCTAGCGGAGGAGGGGAGACCCAGTACTTC. Based on the CDR3 plus reference TRBV5-6 and TRBJ2-5, the full variable domain is DAGVTQSPTHLIKTRGQQVTLRCSPKSGHDTVSWYQQALGQGPQFIFQYYEEEERQRGNFPDRFSGHQFPNYSSELNVNALLLGDSALYLCASSSSGGGETQYFGPGTRLLVL.

This clone was recorded once. The V and J genes are TRBV6-9 and TRBJ2-7; 8 nucleotides line up with TRBD1. The trim removed 4 bases at V and 4 bases at J, leaving 6 bases unmatched. The CDR3 has 14 residues. Germline CDR1 is MNHGY and CDR2 is SVAAGI. The CDR3, as DNA: TGTGCCAGCAGTTGGGGGCAGGGGGCGTACGAGCAGTACTTC. It is translated as CASSWGQGAYEQYF.

The rearrangement uses TRBV9 and TRBJ2-3; tentatively, D is TRBD2 (5 bases). This CDR3 is 15 amino acids long. The V end lost 0 bases, the J end lost 2 bases, and 10 bases lay between the germline ends. Germline V gene data show CDR1 as SGDLS and CDR2 as YYNGEE. The CDR3 DNA is TGTGCCAGCAGCGTAGGTGGAGGAAACACAGATACGCAGTATTTT. Protein sequence: CASSVGGGNTDTQYF.

This clone was detected only once. The chain couples TRBV6-5 to TRBJ2-2; 7 bases are shared with TRBD1. In germline, CDR1 is MNHEY, CDR2 SVGAGI. This CDR3 comprises 15 residues. The V and J ends lost 5 bases and 3 bases, in that order; junction bases with no gene match: 6. CDR3 region: CASSPDRRHTGELFF. The CDR3 region has the DNA TGTGCCAGCAGTCCGGACAGGCGGCACACCGGGGAGCTGTTTTTT.

The V gene is TRBV27, the J gene TRBJ1-4; TRBD1 might be the D (6 bases). This CDR3 spans 15 amino acids. Trimming stripped 5 bases from V and 10 bases from J, with 20 bases between. The V gene's germline CDR1 is MNHEY and CDR2 SMNVEV (reference sequence). CDR3 DNA sequence: TGTGCCAGCAGTCCGTCCGGGACACAAAAGAGAAAACTGTTTTTT. It yields the protein CASSPSGTQKRKLFF.

This clone was observed a single time. The chain couples TRBV4-3 to TRBJ1-6, with 10 nucleotides matching TRBD1. CDR1 and CDR2 from the germline V gene are LGHNA and YSLEER. V was pared by 1 base and J by 7 bases, with 4 bases of the junction left unmatched. The CDR3 runs 16 residues. The CDR3 bases are TGCGCCAGCAGCCAAGGACAGGGGGCTCGGAATTCACCCCTCCACTTT. This sequence encodes CASSQGQGARNSPLHF.

This clone has a single count. V usage is TRBV5-4 and J usage is TRBJ1-6; 9 bases fit TRBD1. The junction had 17 bases not matched to a gene; V was cut back by 3 bases and J by 10 bases. The CDR3 totals 18 residues. Looked up from germline, CDR1 is SGHNT and CDR2 is YYREEE (reference sequence). The CDR3 is CASSYTLSGQGKGSPLHF. The CDR3 DNA reads TGTGCCAGCAGCTATACCTTGTCGGGACAGGGTAAAGGGTCACCCCTCCACTTT.

This chain connects TRBV5-1 to TRBJ2-7, with D perhaps matching TRBD1 (6 bases). The V end was cut by 7 bases, the J end by 3 bases, with 17 bases between. Germline CDR1 is SGHRS and CDR2 is YFSETQ. The CDR3 spans 14 residues. CDR3 residues: CASSTSRDIYEQYF. CDR3 DNA: TGCGCCAGCTCTACAAGCCGGGACATCTACGAGCAGTACTTC.

The chain joins TRBV4-1 to TRBJ2-3, with 8 positions matching TRBD2. Germline trimming cut 4 bases from V and 1 base from J; bases unmatched to any gene: 10. Germline V gene data show CDR1 as MGHRA and CDR2 as YSYEKL. The CDR3 has 17 residues. The CDR3: CASSLNSGMGGTDTQYF. The DNA of the CDR3 is TGCGCCAGCAGCCTTAATAGCGGGATGGGGGGCACAGATACGCAGTATTTT.

The J gene is TRBJ1-1, the V gene TRBV27; a weak D match, TRBD1 (6 bases). The V and J ends lost 6 bases and 6 bases respectively, with 14 bases between them. The V gene's germline CDR1 is MNHEY and CDR2 SMNVEV (reference sequence). This CDR3 region has 13 residues. This chain's CDR3 is CASRRQAWPEAFF. The CDR3 DNA sequence: TGTGCCAGCAGACGACAGGCTTGGCCTGAAGCTTTCTTT.

V and J are TRBV7-2 and TRBJ2-7, with 14 bases matching TRBD2. This CDR3 has 18 amino acids. The V gene's germline CDR1 is SGHTA and CDR2 FQGNSA. Trimming took 5 bases from V and 0 from J; bases not matched to a gene: 9. The DNA for the CDR3 is TGTGCCAGCAGCCTAAAGTCGGGGACTAGCGGGAGCTCCTACGAGCAGTACTTC. Encoded protein: CASSLKSGTSGSSYEQYF.

The chain is built from TRBV30 and TRBJ2-3; possibly TRBD1 for D (6 bases). V was cut by 0 bases and J by 3 bases, with 13 bases left in between. The germline V gene has CDR1 GTSNPN and CDR2 SVGIG (reference sequence). The CDR3 runs 15 residues. CDR3 sequence (DNA): TGTGCCTGGAGTGTCTACAGGGTTGGTACAGATACGCAGTATTTT. It codes for CAWSVYRVGTDTQYF.

The J gene is TRBJ2-1, the V gene TRBV10-3, with a possible D match to TRBD2 (6 bases). The CDR3 sequence is 16 residues long. CDR1 is ENHRY and CDR2 is SYGVKD in the germline V gene. V was clipped by 2 bases and J by 4 bases, with 15 bases between them. The CDR3 is CAISEGVAAPYNEQFF. The CDR3 DNA follows: TGTGCCATCAGTGAGGGGGTAGCGGCCCCTTACAATGAGCAGTTCTTC.

A remark on this clone: This is likely a read error, given that the CDR3 carries no conserved phenylalanine or tryptophan at its end. The DNA is omitted, as the CDR3 cannot be located on it reliably, and the CDR3 follows TCRdb's listing. The J gene is TRBJ2-7, the V gene TRBV27; the table gives TRBD1 as D, unverified against the DNA. Germline values: CDR1 MNHEY, CDR2 SMNVEV (reference sequence). The CDR3 has 11 residues if both end residues are counted. This CDR3 is CASSLRDRGIL.